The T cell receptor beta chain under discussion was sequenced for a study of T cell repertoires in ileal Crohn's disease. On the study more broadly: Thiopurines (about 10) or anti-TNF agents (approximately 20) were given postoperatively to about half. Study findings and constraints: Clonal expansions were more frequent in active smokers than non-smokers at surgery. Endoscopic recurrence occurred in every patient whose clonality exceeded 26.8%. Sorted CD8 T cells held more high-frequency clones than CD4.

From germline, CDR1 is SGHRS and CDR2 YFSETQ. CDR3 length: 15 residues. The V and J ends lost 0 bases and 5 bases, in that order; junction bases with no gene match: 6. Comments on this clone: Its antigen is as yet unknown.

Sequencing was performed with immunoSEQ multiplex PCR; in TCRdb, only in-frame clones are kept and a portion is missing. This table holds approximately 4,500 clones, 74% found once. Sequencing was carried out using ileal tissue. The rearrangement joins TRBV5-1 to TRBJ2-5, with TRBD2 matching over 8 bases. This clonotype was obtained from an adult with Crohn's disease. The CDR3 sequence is CASSLAGTSMETQYF. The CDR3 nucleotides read TGCGCCAGCAGCTTGGCCGGGACTAGTATGGAGACCCAGTACTTC.